This T cell receptor beta chain was sequenced for a study of cytomegalovirus exposure and HLA in healthy donors. Primers included in the PCR were 60 Vbeta and 13 Jbeta primers. Using immunoSEQ multiplex PCR, the repertoire was profiled, and TCRdb retains in-frame clones only, with some absent. The sample holds under 150,000 clones; less than 80% are singletons and the top ten take roughly 4%. The CDR3 totals 13 residues. Germline lookup yields CDR1 MRHNA and CDR2 SNTAGT. V was clipped by 3 bases and J by 7 bases, with 12 bases between them. This sequence originates from a man aged 45-65 years in good health and CMV-seropositive. The V call is TRBV6-4, the J call TRBJ2-5, with TRBD1 as a possible D gene (5 bases). Material for sequencing was PBMCs. The CDR3 region is CASSEDRYMTQYF. As DNA, the CDR3 is TGTGCCAGCAGTGAAGACAGATATATGACCCAGTACTTC.